This paragraph covers one T cell receptor (beta chain) sequence. This sample was taken from a study of OX40 agonist ivuxolimab in advanced cancers. Clones were sequenced by immunoSEQ multiplex PCR, and TCRdb holds only the in-frame ones, with some missing. Among tens of thousands of clones, about 86% were seen once, and the ten largest hold 5.5% to 8.5%. The sequence was collected from an adult with an advanced solid tumor such as melanoma, head and neck, liver or kidney cancer. The sequencing here drew on CD4+ or CD8+ T cells sorted from blood, taken in a trial of the OX40 agonist ivuxolimab.

The CDR3 DNA reads as TGTGCCAGCATAGCTAGTGAGAACACCGGGGAGCTGTTTTTT. It encodes CASIASENTGELFF. The chain combines TRBV27 with TRBJ2-2; D ambiguous. The V end lost 7 bases, the J end lost 1 base, and 10 bases lay between the germline ends. This CDR3 region has 14 residues. Germline CDR1 is MNHEY and CDR2 is SMNVEV (reference sequence).